This TCR beta chain was identified during a study of patients and donors after allogeneic stem cell transplantation. TCRdb analysed the RT-PCR reads with MiXCR anew, one entry per CDR3 protein. This sample has more than 150,000 distinct CDR3 sequences; approximately 24% occur once, and the top ten carry 25% to 30%. The CDR3 runs to 12 residues. The germline V gene has CDR1 DFQATT and CDR2 SNEGSKA (reference sequence). The V gene lost 3 bases and the J gene lost 4 bases, with 7 bases spanning the gap. Sequencing input: blood, either unsorted or a sorted T cell fraction (not recorded which). The receptor was derived from a human donor who was either an allogeneic HSCT recipient or a stem cell or donor lymphocyte infusion donor (not recorded which). It is not recorded whose cells these are; they may come from a transplant donor. V and J are TRBV20-1 and TRBJ1-5; D is ambiguous. In DNA, the CDR3 is TGCAGTGCTAGTTCGGGGAATCAGCCCCAGCATTTT. It is translated as CSASSGNQPQHF.